This entry is about one T cell receptor beta chain. Germline lookup yields CDR1 SGHKS and CDR2 YYEKEE (reference sequence). Trimming cost V 4 bases and J 2 bases, with 14 bases left between them. The CDR3 totals 15 residues. The source of the sample is a study of blood T cell repertoires in COVID-19. Using immunoSEQ multiplex PCR, the repertoire was profiled, and TCRdb retains in-frame clones only, with some absent. Counted here are approximately 180,000 clones, roughly nine tenths occurring once; the ten biggest clones make up around 1.2%. The receptor was isolated from a human donor with acute COVID-19. The donor label of this sample is uncertain. This sequence joins TRBV5-5 and TRBJ2-3; a possible D gene is TRBD1 (6 bases). Sequenced sample: PBMCs or T cells enriched from blood (not recorded which). Here the CDR3 DNA reads TGTGCCAGCAGCCTAGGGACACCCGACACAGATACGCAGTATTTT. It is translated as CASSLGTPDTDTQYF.